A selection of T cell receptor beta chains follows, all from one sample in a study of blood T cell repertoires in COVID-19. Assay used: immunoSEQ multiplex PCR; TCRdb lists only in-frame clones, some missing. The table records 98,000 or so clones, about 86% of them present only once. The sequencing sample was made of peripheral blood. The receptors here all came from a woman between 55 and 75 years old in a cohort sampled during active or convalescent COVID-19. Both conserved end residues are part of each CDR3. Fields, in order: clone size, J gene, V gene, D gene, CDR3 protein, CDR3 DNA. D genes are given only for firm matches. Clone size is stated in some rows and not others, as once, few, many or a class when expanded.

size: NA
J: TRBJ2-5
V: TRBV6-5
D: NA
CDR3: CASSYSARVETQYF
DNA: TGTGCCAGCAGTTACTCGGCCCGGGTGGAGACCCAGTACTTC

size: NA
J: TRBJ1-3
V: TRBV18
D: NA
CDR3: CASSPPADGNTIYF
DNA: TGTGCCAGCTCACCACCAGCTGATGGAAACACCATATATTTT

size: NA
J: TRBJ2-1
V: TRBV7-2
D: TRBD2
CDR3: CASSLGLAGGGDEQFF
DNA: TGTGCCAGCAGCTTAGGGCTAGCGGGAGGTGGGGATGAGCAGTTCTTC

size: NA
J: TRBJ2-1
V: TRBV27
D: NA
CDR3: CASSSRVGEQFF
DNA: TGTGCCAGCAGTTCGAGGGTTGGTGAGCAGTTCTTC

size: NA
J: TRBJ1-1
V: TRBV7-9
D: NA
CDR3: CASSYRTLEAFF
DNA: TGTGCCAGCAGCTACCGGACATTAGAAGCTTTCTTT

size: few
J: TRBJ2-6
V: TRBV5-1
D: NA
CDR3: CASSLEPSSGANVLTF
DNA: TGCGCCAGCAGCTTGGAACCGAGCTCTGGGGCCAACGTCCTGACTTTC

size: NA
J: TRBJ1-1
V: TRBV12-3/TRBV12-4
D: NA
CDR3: CASSRRGDFAFF
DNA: TGTGCCAGCAGCCGCCGGGGGGACTTTGCTTTCTTT

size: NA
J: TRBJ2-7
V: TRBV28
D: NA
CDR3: CASSFVGYEQYF
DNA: TGTGCCAGCAGTTTCGTCGGTTACGAGCAGTACTTC

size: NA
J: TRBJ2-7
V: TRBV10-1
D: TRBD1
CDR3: CASSRQGPYEQYF
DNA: TGCGCCAGCAGTCGACAGGGTCCCTACGAGCAGTACTTC

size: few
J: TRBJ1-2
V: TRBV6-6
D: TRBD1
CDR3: CASSPDRVTHGYTF
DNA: TGTGCCAGCAGTCCAGACAGGGTTACGCATGGCTACACCTTC

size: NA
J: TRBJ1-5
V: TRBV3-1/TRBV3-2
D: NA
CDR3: CASSHREGNQPQHF
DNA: TGTGCCAGCAGCCACAGGGAAGGCAATCAGCCCCAGCATTTT

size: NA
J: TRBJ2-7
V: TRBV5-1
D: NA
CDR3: CASSLGQGPEQYF
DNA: TGCGCCAGCAGCTTGGGGCAGGGGCCCGAGCAGTACTTC

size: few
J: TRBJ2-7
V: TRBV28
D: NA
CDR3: CASRAGREQYF
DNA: TGTGCCAGCAGGGCGGGGAGGGAGCAGTACTTC

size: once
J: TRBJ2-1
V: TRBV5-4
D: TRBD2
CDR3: CASSSTSGGTDEQFF
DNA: TGTGCCAGCAGCTCGACTAGCGGGGGGACCGATGAGCAGTTCTTC

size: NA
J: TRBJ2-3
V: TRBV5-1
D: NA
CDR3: CASSRGYTDTQYF
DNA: TGCGCCAGCAGCCGGGGGTACACAGATACGCAGTATTTT

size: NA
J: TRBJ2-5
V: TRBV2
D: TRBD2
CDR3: CASSTSGRGTQYF
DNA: TGTGCCAGCAGCACTAGCGGACGGGGGACCCAGTACTTC

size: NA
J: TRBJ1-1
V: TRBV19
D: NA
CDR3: CASSITGGRTEAFF
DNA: TGTGCCAGTAGTATAACGGGGGGCAGGACTGAAGCTTTCTTT

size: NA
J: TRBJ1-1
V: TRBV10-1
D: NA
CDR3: CASSGQVNTEAFF
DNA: TGCGCCAGCAGTGGACAGGTCAACACTGAAGCTTTCTTT

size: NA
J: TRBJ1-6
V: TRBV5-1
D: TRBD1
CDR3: CASSSQVGGGGSPLHF
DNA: TGCGCCAGCAGCTCCCAAGTAGGAGGGGGCGGTTCACCCCTCCACTTT

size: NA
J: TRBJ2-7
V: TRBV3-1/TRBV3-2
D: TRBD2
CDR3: CASSQGRAVSYF
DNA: TGTGCCAGCAGCCAGGGGAGGGCGGTTTCATACTTC

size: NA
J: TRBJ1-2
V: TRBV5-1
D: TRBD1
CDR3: CASSLGGTGANYGYTF
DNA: TGCGCCAGCAGCTTGGGGGGGACAGGAGCTAACTATGGCTACACCTTC

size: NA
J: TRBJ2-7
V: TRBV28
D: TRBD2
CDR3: CASKKGLAAGYEQYF
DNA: TGTGCCAGCAAGAAAGGACTAGCGGCCGGCTACGAGCAGTACTTC

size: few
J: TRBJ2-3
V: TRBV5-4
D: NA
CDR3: CASSVGTGTDTQYF
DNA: TGTGCCAGCAGCGTCGGGACTGGCACAGATACGCAGTATTTT

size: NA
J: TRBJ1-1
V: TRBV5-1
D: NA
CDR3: CASSSDSGPAAEAFF
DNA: TGCGCCAGCAGCTCCGATAGCGGCCCGGCGGCTGAAGCTTTCTTT

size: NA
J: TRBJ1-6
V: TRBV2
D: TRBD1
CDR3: CASQGQSSYNSPLHF
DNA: TGTGCCAGCCAGGGACAGAGCTCCTATAATTCACCCCTCCACTTT

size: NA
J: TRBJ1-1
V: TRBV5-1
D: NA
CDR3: CASSLSGETEAFF
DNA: TGCGCCAGCAGCTTGTCAGGGGAGACTGAAGCTTTCTTT

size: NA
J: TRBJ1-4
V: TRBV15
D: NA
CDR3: CATSRDAGSNEKLFF
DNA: TGTGCCACCAGCAGAGATGCAGGAAGTAATGAAAAACTGTTTTTT

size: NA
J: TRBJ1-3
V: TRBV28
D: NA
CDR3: CASSTHPGGPGNTIYF
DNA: TGTGCCAGCAGTACCCACCCCGGGGGGCCTGGAAACACCATATATTTT

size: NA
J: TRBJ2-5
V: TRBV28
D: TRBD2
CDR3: CASRGSGRDQETQYF
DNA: TGTGCCAGCAGGGGCTCGGGGAGGGATCAAGAGACCCAGTACTTC

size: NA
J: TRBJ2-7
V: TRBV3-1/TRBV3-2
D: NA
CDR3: CASSQEASTPREQYF
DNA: TGTGCCAGCAGCCAAGAGGCTAGCACCCCTAGGGAGCAGTACTTC

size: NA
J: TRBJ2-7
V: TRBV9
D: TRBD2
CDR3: CASSVGLGPFEQYF
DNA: TGTGCCAGCAGCGTGGGACTAGGCCCTTTCGAGCAGTACTTC

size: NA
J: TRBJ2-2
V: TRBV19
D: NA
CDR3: CASSIPLGQINTGELFF
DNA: TGTGCCAGTAGTATACCCCTAGGACAGATTAACACCGGGGAGCTGTTTTTT

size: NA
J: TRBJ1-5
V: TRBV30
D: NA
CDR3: CAWSFPRTDNQPQHF
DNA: TGTGCCTGGAGTTTTCCCCGGACTGACAATCAGCCCCAGCATTTT

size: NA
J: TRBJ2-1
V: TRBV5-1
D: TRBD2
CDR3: CASRYSGDLNEQFF
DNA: TGCGCCAGCAGATATAGCGGGGACCTCAATGAGCAGTTCTTC

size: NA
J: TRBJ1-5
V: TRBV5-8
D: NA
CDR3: CASSWGGGSNQPQHF
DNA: TGTGCCAGCAGCTGGGGGGGCGGTAGCAATCAGCCCCAGCATTTT

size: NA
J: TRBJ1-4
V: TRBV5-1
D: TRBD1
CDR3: CASSVQGQGLNEKLFF
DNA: TGCGCCAGCAGCGTACAAGGACAGGGGCTTAATGAAAAACTGTTTTTT